This passage covers 17 T cell receptor beta chains from one sample sequenced in a study of tumor-infiltrating lymphocytes in oesophageal squamous cell carcinoma. TCRdb recomputed calls from the PCR reads with MiXCR, one row per CDR3 protein. The repertoire holds around 12,000 distinct CDR3 sequences, around 55% seen once, with under 55% in the top ten. The sequenced material came from esophageal tumor tissue. These receptors all stem from a female donor with esophageal squamous cell carcinoma.

V usage is TRBV5-3 and J usage is TRBJ2-5, with a tentative D call TRBD1 (5 bases). TRBV5-3 is treated as an ORF (open reading frame) with a function not yet certain. Trimming took 8 bases from V and 11 from J, leaving 28 bases between them. There are 15 residues in the CDR3. The CDR3 DNA reads as TGTGCCAGCAGCCCGGGCCTCCCAGGGTACAATGAGCAGTACTTC. This gives the protein CASSPGLPGYNEQYF.

The V and J genes are TRBV18 and TRBJ2-1, with TRBD2 as a possible D gene (6 bases). The CDR3 totals 15 residues. From germline, CDR1 is KGHSH and CDR2 LQKENI. V shed 4 bases and J shed 5 bases, with 15 bases lying between them. The chain's CDR3 is CASSLSPGENNEQFF. CDR3 in DNA: TGTGCCAGCTCACTTTCTCCGGGAGAGAACAATGAGCAGTTCTTC. Variable domain in full (rest from reference TRBV18 and TRBJ2-1): NAGVMQNPRHLVRRRGQEARLRCSPMKGHSHVYWYRQLPEEGLKFMVYLQKENIIDESGMPKERFSAEFPKEGPSILRIQQVVRGDSAAYFCASSLSPGENNEQFFGPGTRLTVL.

This clonotype has only a few counts. The gene calls are TRBV28 and TRBJ1-2; 7 positions agree with TRBD1. The CDR3 is 13 residues long. The V gene end was trimmed by 6 bases and the J gene end by 3 bases; junction bases not matched to a gene: 4. Per the germline V gene, CDR1 is MDHEN and CDR2 is SYDVKM. CDR3 sequence reads: CASSWDRYYGYTF. CDR3 nucleotides: TGTGCCAGCAGCTGGGACAGATACTATGGCTACACCTTC.

About this clonotype itself: Germline is not matched at one junction end, which may reflect a read error. J is TRBJ2-4 and V is TRBV7-9; the D is unclear. This CDR3 comprises 16 residues. The V gene's germline CDR1 is SEHNR and CDR2 FQNEAQ (reference sequence). CDR3 sequence: CASSLDPGFYNSPLHF. The DNA of the CDR3 is TGTGCCAGCAGCTTAGATCCCGGTTTCTATAATTCACCCCTCCACTTC.

The DNA for the CDR3 is TGTGCCAGCACCATCGGGGGGACTTACAATGAGCAGTTCTTC. Translated, it gives CASTIGGTYNEQFF. V gene TRBV7-9 combines with J gene TRBJ2-3, with 7 bases aligning to TRBD2. The last part of the DNA fits TRBJ2-1 better; the J call may be wrong. The germline gives CDR1 SEHNR, CDR2 FQNEAQ (reference sequence). The CDR3 spans 14 residues.

The rearrangement joins TRBV12-3 or TRBV12-4 to TRBJ2-3, with D unclear. The J call is uncertain, as TRBJ1-6 better fits the DNA end. CDR3 length: 15 residues. CDR3 sequence reads: CASKYGSAYNSPLHF. Written as DNA, the CDR3 is TGTGCCAGCAAATACGGGAGCGCCTATAATTCACCCCTCCACTTT.

The gene calls are TRBV7-3 and TRBJ2-2; D unresolved. This CDR3 contains 14 residues. CDR1 and CDR2 (germline): SGHTA, FQGTGA. Trimming cost V 1 base and J 3 bases, with 6 bases left between them. The CDR3 loop is CASSLSLDTGELFF. CDR3 sequence (DNA): TGTGCCAGCAGCTTAAGTCTGGACACCGGGGAGCTGTTTTTT.

Remarks on this clonotype: The missing conserved phenylalanine or tryptophan at the end of this CDR3 makes a read error likely. The DNA is left out, because the CDR3 cannot be placed on it with certainty; the CDR3 is given as TCRdb lists it. V gene TRBV7-9 combines with J gene TRBJ2-1. The CDR3 totals 15 residues, both ends included. Germline V lookup: CDR1 SEHNR, CDR2 FQNEAQ (reference sequence). The CDR3 here is CASSLDANYGYTFGS.

This clonotype occurred many times. The CDR3 nucleotides are TGTGCCAGCAGCTCCGGACTAGCGGGAGCGTCTATCTCCTACGAGCAGTACTTC. This sequence encodes CASSSGLAGASISYEQYF. This rearrangement joins TRBV7-2 to TRBJ2-7; 13 nucleotides agree with TRBD2. J was trimmed by 0 bases and V by 4 bases; bases with no gene match: 9. CDR1 is SGHTA and CDR2 is FQGNSA in the germline V gene. The CDR3 has 18 amino acids.

J is TRBJ2-3 and V is TRBV18; 8 nucleotides line up with TRBD2. After removal of 6 bases from V and 2 bases from J, the junction contained 10 bases not matched to a gene. The germline V gene encodes CDR1 KGHSH and CDR2 LQKENI. The CDR3 is 16 amino acids. In DNA, the CDR3 is TGTGCCAGCTCTCCAACTTTAGCGGGAAACACAGATACGCAGTATTTT. Translated, it gives CASSPTLAGNTDTQYF.

Judged by abundance, this clonotype is medium-sized (0.01 to 0.1%). This chain joins TRBV28 and TRBJ2-5; a weak D match, TRBD2 (6 bases). Germline V gives CDR1 MDHEN, CDR2 SYDVKM. The CDR3 length is 14 residues. The V gene lost 5 bases and the J gene lost 5 bases, with 15 bases spanning the gap. CDR3 DNA: TGTGCCAGCAGTCTGTATTGGGCGGGGGAGACCCAGTACTTC. This codes for CASSLYWAGETQYF.

The chain joins TRBV7-3 to TRBJ2-7, with TRBD2 identical over 9 bases. The end of the DNA is better explained by TRBJ2-1, so the J call may be wrong. Per germline, CDR1 SGHTA and CDR2 FQGTGA. There are 15 residues in the CDR3. Here the CDR3 DNA reads TGTGCCAGCAGCTTAACTAGCGGGGGCTACAATGAGCAGTTCTTC. Its translation: CASSLTSGGYNEQFF.

The V and J genes are TRBV7-9 and TRBJ2-1; 13 positions match TRBD2. V shed 2 bases and J 9 bases; nucleotides not matched to a gene: 10. Germline V lookup: CDR1 SEHNR, CDR2 FQNEAQ (reference sequence). The CDR3 length is 17 residues. CDR3 in DNA: TGTGCCAGCAGCTTAAGAGACGGGACTAGCGGGAATGTTGAGCAGTTCTTC. Its protein product is CASSLRDGTSGNVEQFF.

This chain uses TRBV12-5 with TRBJ2-7, with D perhaps matching TRBD1 (6 bases). V lost 5 bases, J lost 0 bases, and 17 bases lay in between. Germline loops: CDR1 LGHNT, CDR2 FRNRAP. This CDR3 is 16 amino acids long. The CDR3 protein is CASGDDGQKISYEQYF. The CDR3 DNA reads as TGTGCTAGTGGTGACGATGGACAGAAGATCTCCTACGAGCAGTACTTC.

The chain carries TRBV7-3 and TRBJ2-3; TRBD2 matches 11 bases. J lost 1 base, V lost 6 bases, and 9 bases had no gene match. The germline gives CDR1 SGHTA, CDR2 FQGTGA. This CDR3 region has 17 residues. CDR3 residues: CASRPTSGSSGTDTQYF. In nucleotides, the CDR3 is TGTGCCAGCAGACCTACTAGCGGGAGTTCAGGCACAGATACGCAGTATTTT.

This chain joins TRBV7-2 and TRBJ1-5; perhaps TRBD1 as D (5 bases). V shed 1 base and J shed 7 bases, with 17 bases lying between them. The CDR3 is made up of 16 amino acids. The germline CDR1 and CDR2 sequences are SGHTA and FQGNSA. The CDR3 region is CASSLVAAGTGQPQHF. DNA of the CDR3: TGTGCCAGCAGCTTAGTAGCGGCAGGGACGGGACAGCCCCAGCATTTT. Looking up the rest from reference TRBV7-2 and TRBJ1-5 gives the full variable domain: GAGVSQSPSNKVTEKGKDVELRCDPISGHTALYWYRQSLGQGLEFLIYFQGNSAPDKSGLPSDRFSAERTGGSVSTLTIQRTQQEDSAVYLCASSLVAAGTGQPQHFGDGTRLSIL.

The chain employs TRBV7-2 and TRBJ2-3; D is uncertain. V lost 2 bases to trimming and J lost 6 bases, with 9 bases between them. This CDR3 is built from 13 residues. The V gene's germline CDR1 is SGHTA and CDR2 FQGNSA. For the CDR3, the DNA is TGTGCCAGCAGCTTATCACTCTTTGATACGCAGTATTTT. Protein sequence: CASSLSLFDTQYF.